Listed below are T cell receptor beta chains from one sample, sequenced in a study of T cell responses to AZD1222 COVID-19 vaccine. Sequenced by immunoSEQ multiplex PCR; TCRdb stores in-frame clones only, minus some. The data contain 100,000 to 130,000 clones, over 85% of them seen just once; the ten biggest clones take up 3.1%. The material sequenced was peripheral blood, taken on day 0 of MenACWY control vaccination. These receptors originate from an adult in good health. CDR3s include the opening cysteine and the closing phenylalanine or tryptophan. Each record gives: D gene, J gene, clone size, V gene, CDR3 protein. A D gene is named only where the DNA matches it firmly. Only some rows state a clone size, as once, few, many or a class for expanded clones.

>TRBD2|TRBJ2-3|NA|TRBV10-1
CASSELRGSTDTQYF
>NA|TRBJ1-2|once|TRBV27
CASSLGGRNYGYTF
>NA|TRBJ1-2|NA|TRBV18
CASSPREGEGYTF
>NA|TRBJ1-2|NA|TRBV7-2
CASSFDGGYGYTF
>TRBD2|TRBJ2-3|NA|TRBV11-2
CASSLRTSGGAITQYF
>TRBD2|TRBJ2-3|NA|TRBV2
CASSQTSGVGDTQYF
>NA|TRBJ1-5|once|TRBV30
CAWSVVRGAGQPQHF
>NA|TRBJ2-7|NA|TRBV28
CASSALAGKISYEQYF
>TRBD2|TRBJ2-1|NA|TRBV7-3
CASSVGLAGGREQFF
>NA|TRBJ1-6|NA|TRBV27
CASSPGRGNSPLHF
>NA|TRBJ1-1|NA|TRBV18
CASSPGTRRHTEAFF
>NA|TRBJ2-7|NA|TRBV3-1/TRBV3-2
CASSQDWRGPYEQYF
>TRBD1|TRBJ2-7|NA|TRBV9
CASSATKSTGGSYEQYF
>TRBD1|TRBJ1-2|NA|TRBV11-2
CASSSAGTGFYGYTF
>NA|TRBJ1-4|NA|TRBV18
CASSPPVGHNEKLFF
>NA|TRBJ1-3|NA|TRBV4-1
CASSQAEGRNGNTIYF
>TRBD2|TRBJ2-4|NA|TRBV29-1
CSVERVAGGNIQYF
>TRBD2|TRBJ2-3|NA|TRBV6-5
CASKAGLSTDTQYF
>TRBD1|TRBJ1-4|NA|TRBV9
CASSLAGGTNDEKLFF
>NA|TRBJ1-5|NA|TRBV6-5
CASSQRTDHQPQHF
>NA|TRBJ2-1|once|TRBV9
CASSPIPGGSYNEQFF
>NA|TRBJ2-2|NA|TRBV7-3
CASSRLTDTGELFF
>TRBD1|TRBJ2-7|NA|TRBV6-5
CASSYSNSRGPLEQYF
>TRBD1|TRBJ1-1|NA|TRBV20-1
CSASGTGNTEAFF
>NA|TRBJ1-2|NA|TRBV19
CASSSTRQGKDGYTF
>TRBD1|TRBJ1-1|NA|TRBV6-4
CASKQGAFSEAFF
>NA|TRBJ1-5|NA|TRBV4-3
CASSQEMMGNQPQHF
>NA|TRBJ1-2|NA|TRBV6-5
CASRIIPGRYGYTF
>NA|TRBJ2-7|NA|TRBV6-5
CASSYSGGPTYEQYF
>NA|TRBJ1-1|NA|TRBV6-5
CASLGQGQGNTEAFF
>TRBD1|TRBJ1-2|NA|TRBV29-1
CSVEDPDRDYGYTF
>TRBD1|TRBJ1-6|NA|TRBV5-6
CASSLWTGVSSGNSPLHF
>TRBD1|TRBJ1-5|few|TRBV6-5
CASSYGTGGGHQPQHF
>TRBD2|TRBJ2-1|NA|TRBV7-7
CASSLTAGGINEQFF
>NA|TRBJ1-1|NA|TRBV12-3/TRBV12-4
CASTHTHTEAFF
>NA|TRBJ2-7|NA|TRBV3-1/TRBV3-2
CASSTTTNPATEQYF
>NA|TRBJ2-5|NA|TRBV19
CASSIGLGTQETQYF
>TRBD2|TRBJ2-1|NA|TRBV4-1
CASSQRRGRDNEQFF
>NA|TRBJ1-6|few|TRBV6-5
CASSQNSPLHF
>TRBD2|TRBJ2-7|NA|TRBV5-8
CASTSPGGTTYEQYF
>NA|TRBJ1-1|NA|TRBV6-5
CASSYNPGANTEAFF
>NA|TRBJ1-2|NA|TRBV28
CASIALGNYGYTF
>NA|TRBJ1-4|NA|TRBV19
CASSIGGLGIEKLFF
>TRBD1|TRBJ2-1|NA|TRBV5-1
CASSRDRGYNEQFF
>NA|TRBJ2-7|NA|TRBV19
CASSPRTATYEQYF
>NA|TRBJ1-2|NA|TRBV27
CASSINPGNDYGYTF
>TRBD1|TRBJ1-5|few|TRBV7-2
CASSSRGQGTEWQPQHF
>TRBD1|TRBJ1-3|NA|TRBV6-5
CASRGTGGNTIYF